A selection of T cell receptor beta chains follows, all from one sample in a study of somatic mutations in cytotoxic T cells in rheumatoid arthritis. Assay: immunoSEQ multiplex PCR; the TCRdb copy retains only in-frame clones and omits some. The table includes approximately 11,000 clones, about 80% detected once. Sample: CD8+ T cells sorted from blood. The receptors stem from a woman in her sixties with rheumatoid arthritis. Both conserved end residues are part of each CDR3. D genes are given only for firm matches. Clone size is shown for a subset of rows, as once, few, many or a class of expanded clone.

CDR3aa,CDR3nt,d_gene,v_gene,j_gene,abundance
CSAYRGDTQYF,TGCAGTGCATACAGGGGAGATACGCAGTATTTT,TRBD1,TRBV29-1,TRBJ2-3,.
CASSSRGRSSDYGYTF,TGTGCCAGCAGTTCTAGGGGGAGAAGCTCGGACTATGGCTACACCTTC,.,TRBV2,TRBJ1-2,once
CASSIVAGGANVLTF,TGTGCCAGTAGTATAGTAGCCGGGGGGGCCAACGTCCTGACTTTC,.,TRBV19,TRBJ2-6,.
CASSKGLAGADTQYF,TGTGCCAGCAGCAAAGGACTAGCGGGAGCAGATACGCAGTATTTT,.,TRBV21-1,TRBJ2-3,.
CASSSNRGQLQETQYF,TGTGCCAGCAGTTCAAACCGGGGACAGCTACAAGAGACCCAGTACTTC,TRBD1,TRBV6-5,TRBJ2-5,.
CASSWGGEVEKLFF,TGTGCCAGCTCATGGGGGGGAGAGGTTGAAAAACTGTTTTTT,.,TRBV2,TRBJ1-4,.
CASSGGTSAAYEQYF,TGTGCCAGCAGCGGGGGGACTAGCGCCGCCTACGAGCAGTACTTC,TRBD2,TRBV9,TRBJ2-7,.
CASSTGQGPNEKLFF,TGTGCCAGCAGCACCGGACAGGGGCCAAATGAAAAACTGTTTTTT,TRBD1,TRBV7-9,TRBJ1-4,.
CASSLVSVNTGELFF,TGTGCCAGCAGCTTAGTCTCTGTGAACACCGGGGAGCTGTTTTTT,.,TRBV7-9,TRBJ2-2,.
CASNGGLSSYEQYF,TGTGCCAGCAACGGCGGTCTGAGCTCCTACGAGCAGTACTTC,.,TRBV7-9,TRBJ2-7,.
CASSQAGNTEAFF,TGCGCCAGCAGCCAAGCAGGGAACACTGAAGCTTTCTTT,.,TRBV4-3,TRBJ1-1,.
CASSPLIAGGTGELFF,TGTGCCAGCAGTCCCCTAATAGCGGGAGGCACCGGGGAGCTGTTTTTT,TRBD2,TRBV28,TRBJ2-2,.
CASSQERNLLYEQYF,TGTGCCAGCAGCCAAGAAAGAAACTTACTCTACGAGCAGTACTTC,.,TRBV4-2,TRBJ2-7,.